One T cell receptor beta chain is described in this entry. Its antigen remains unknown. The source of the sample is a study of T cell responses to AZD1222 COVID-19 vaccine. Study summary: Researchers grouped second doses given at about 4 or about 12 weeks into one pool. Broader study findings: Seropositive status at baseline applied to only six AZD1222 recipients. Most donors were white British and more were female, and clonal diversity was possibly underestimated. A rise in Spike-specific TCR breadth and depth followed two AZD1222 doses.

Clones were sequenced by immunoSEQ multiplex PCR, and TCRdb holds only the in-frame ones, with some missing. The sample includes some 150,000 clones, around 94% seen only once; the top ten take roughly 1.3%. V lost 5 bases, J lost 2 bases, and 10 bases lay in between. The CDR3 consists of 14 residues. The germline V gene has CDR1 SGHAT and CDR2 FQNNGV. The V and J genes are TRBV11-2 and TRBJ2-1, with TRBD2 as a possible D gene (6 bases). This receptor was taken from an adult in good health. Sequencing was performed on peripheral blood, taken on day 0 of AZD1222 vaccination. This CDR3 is CASSGGLTYNEQFF. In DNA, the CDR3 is TGTGCCAGCAGCGGGGGACTCACCTACAATGAGCAGTTCTTC. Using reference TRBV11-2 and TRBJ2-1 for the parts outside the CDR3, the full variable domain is EAGVAQSPRYKIIEKRQSVAFWCNPISGHATLYWYQQILGQGPKLLIQFQNNGVVDDSQLPKDRFSAERLKGVDSTLKIQPAKLEDSAVYLCASSGGLTYNEQFFGPGTRLTVL.